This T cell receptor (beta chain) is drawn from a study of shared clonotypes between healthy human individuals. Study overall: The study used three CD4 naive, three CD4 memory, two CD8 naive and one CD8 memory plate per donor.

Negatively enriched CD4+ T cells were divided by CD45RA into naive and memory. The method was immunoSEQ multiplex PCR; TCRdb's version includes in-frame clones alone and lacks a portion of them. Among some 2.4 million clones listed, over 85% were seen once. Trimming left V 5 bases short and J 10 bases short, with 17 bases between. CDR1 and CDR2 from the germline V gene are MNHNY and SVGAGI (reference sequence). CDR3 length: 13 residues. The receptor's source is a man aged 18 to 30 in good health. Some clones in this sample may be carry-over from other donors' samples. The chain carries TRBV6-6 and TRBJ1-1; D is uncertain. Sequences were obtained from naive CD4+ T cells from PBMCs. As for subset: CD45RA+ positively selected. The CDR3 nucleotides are TGTGCCAGCAGTAACGGGAGCCCCCTAGGAGCTTTCTTT. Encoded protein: CASSNGSPLGAFF.